These 20 T cell receptor beta chains were sequenced from one sample in a study of chemoradiotherapy in HPV16-positive cancers. Using immunoSEQ multiplex PCR, the repertoire was profiled, and TCRdb retains in-frame clones only, with some absent. The table lists about 12,000 clones, about three quarters of them singletons. Sample collection was performed from a patient who underwent chemoradiotherapy. The receptors derive from a human donor with HPV-associated anogenital cancer.

The chain combines TRBV11-2 with TRBJ2-1, with TRBD1 matching over 8 bases. Germline V gene sequence: CDR1 SGHAT, CDR2 FQNNGV. V was pared by 6 bases and J by 2 bases, with 3 bases of the junction left unmatched. The CDR3 contains 14 residues. CDR3 amino acids: CASRGQVTYNEQFF. CDR3 coding DNA: TGTGCCAGCAGGGGACAGGTAACCTACAATGAGCAGTTCTTC.

The J gene is TRBJ2-3, the V gene TRBV5-1, with D hard to call. There are 14 residues in the CDR3. Trimming cost V 1 base and J 0 bases, with 6 bases left between them. From germline, CDR1 is SGHRS and CDR2 YFSETQ. The CDR3 nucleotides read TGCGCCAGCAGCTTGTCCCGAAGCACAGATACGCAGTATTTT. Its protein is CASSLSRSTDTQYF.

This clone has only one observation. CDR3 amino acids: CASSLGGGSQETQYF. CDR3 coding DNA: TGTGCCAGCAGCTTAGGCGGGGGGTCCCAAGAGACCCAGTACTTC. V is TRBV5-4 and J is TRBJ2-5, with 8 bases that match TRBD2. J lost 1 base, V lost 2 bases, and 4 bases had no gene match. Germline-derived CDR1 and CDR2 are SGHNT and YYREEE (reference sequence). The CDR3 extends over 15 amino acids.

The table lists this clone with a count of one. The chain couples TRBV5-8 to TRBJ1-1, with 10 bases identical to TRBD1. The CDR3 is 15 amino acids. With 0 bases clipped from V and 3 bases from J, the junction kept 2 bases outside the gene matches. Germline CDR1 and CDR2: SGHTS and YDEGEE. The CDR3 is CASSLGTGGDTEAFF. CDR3 nucleotides: TGTGCCAGCAGCTTGGGGACAGGGGGGGACACTGAAGCTTTCTTT.

This clone was counted once. The V call is TRBV2, the J call TRBJ1-5; the D gene is possibly TRBD1 (5 bases). The CDR3 sequence is 12 residues long. Germline V gene sequence: CDR1 SNHLY, CDR2 FYNNEI. V was pared by 4 bases and J by 15 bases, with 16 bases between. CDR3 sequence reads: CASSGTGPETHF. CDR3 coding DNA: TGTGCCAGCAGTGGGACGGGGCCAGAAACGCATTTT.

The rearrangement joins TRBV5-1 to TRBJ2-5, with D perhaps TRBD1 (5 bases). Germline V CDR1 and CDR2: SGHRS, YFSETQ. The CDR3 length is 14 residues. V gave up 0 bases and J gave up 5 bases, with 11 bases separating them. For the CDR3, the DNA is TGCGCCAGCAGCTTGGCCGTTGGGGCGGAGACCCAGTACTTC. Translation gives CASSLAVGAETQYF.

This rearrangement joins TRBV9 to TRBJ2-1, with D possibly matching TRBD1 (5 bases). V lost 0 bases and J lost 9, with 13 bases in between. CDR1 and CDR2 (germline): SGDLS, YYNGEE. The length of the CDR3 is 14 residues. CDR3 DNA sequence: TGTGCCAGCAGCGTAGGGCAGGGTCGCGGTGAGCAGTTCTTC. Amino acids: CASSVGQGRGEQFF.

This sequence joins TRBV11-3 and TRBJ2-7; 7 nucleotides agree with TRBD2. The CDR3 loop spans 14 amino acids. V shed 4 bases, J shed 5 bases, and the junction held 8 bases outside the gene matches. Germline loops: CDR1 SGHNT, CDR2 YENEEA. CDR3 in amino acids: CASSSDGGSNEQYF. CDR3 in DNA: TGTGCCAGCAGCTCAGACGGGGGGAGTAACGAGCAGTACTTC.

This chain connects TRBV27 to TRBJ1-1; 8 positions match TRBD1. Losses at the gene ends were 5 bases for V and 0 bases for J; bases not matched to a gene: 8. The CDR3 is 16 amino acids. Germline V lookup: CDR1 MNHEY, CDR2 SMNVEV (reference sequence). This CDR3 reads CASSRTLTGVNTEAFF. CDR3 in DNA: TGTGCCAGCAGTCGAACCCTGACAGGGGTGAACACTGAAGCTTTCTTT.

This clone has more than one count but fewer than ten. The chain recombines TRBV11-3 with TRBJ2-3; D gene ambiguous. The germline gives CDR1 SGHNT, CDR2 YENEEA. V was cut by 1 base and J by 5 bases, with 7 bases left in between. This CDR3 contains 13 residues. CDR3 protein: CASSLGVGDTQYF. The CDR3 DNA reads as TGTGCCAGCAGCTTAGGGGTTGGAGATACGCAGTATTTT.

The chain is built from TRBV6-5 and TRBJ1-1, with D unclear. The CDR3 loop spans 15 amino acids. Trimming pared 6 bases from V and 3 bases from J, leaving 17 bases between. Germline V gene lookup returns CDR1 MNHEY and CDR2 SVGAGI. CDR3 sequence reads: CASRRDPNRYTEAFF. The CDR3 DNA reads as TGTGCCAGCAGACGAGACCCAAATCGGTACACTGAAGCTTTCTTT.

The chain has TRBV7-9 and TRBJ2-2; 12 bases map to TRBD2. CDR1 is SEHNR, CDR2 FQNEAQ, per germline (reference sequence). The CDR3 sequence is 16 residues long. After removal of 6 bases from V and 6 bases from J, the junction contained 8 bases not matched to a gene. CDR3 DNA: TGTGCCAGCAGAGCAACTAGCGGGAGGACTCCCGGGGAGCTGTTTTTT. Amino acid sequence: CASRATSGRTPGELFF.

The chain couples TRBV4-1 to TRBJ2-7; 8 bases are shared with TRBD1. The V and J ends lost 1 base and 2 bases, in that order; junction bases with no gene match: 4. The CDR3 covers 15 residues. The germline V gene has CDR1 MGHRA and CDR2 YSYEKL. The CDR3 sequence: CASSQGGTGPYEQYF. The CDR3 DNA reads as TGCGCCAGCAGCCAAGGGGGGACAGGACCCTACGAGCAGTACTTC.

This clone was detected only a few times. The chain links TRBV11-2 to TRBJ2-7, with D perhaps matching TRBD1 (7 bases). V lost 2 bases, J lost 5 bases, and 13 bases lay in between. The CDR3 is made up of 14 amino acids. Germline CDR1 SGHAT, CDR2 FQNNGV. The chain's CDR3 is CASSLQGGRDEQYF. CDR3 nucleotides: TGTGCCAGCAGCTTACAGGGGGGCAGGGACGAGCAGTACTTC.

The rearrangement links TRBV30 to TRBJ2-2; 10 bases are a match to TRBD2. The germline V gene encodes CDR1 GTSNPN and CDR2 SVGIG (reference sequence). This CDR3 region has 15 residues. V lost 1 base and J lost 6; bases outside the gene matches: 5. CDR3 in amino acids: CAWSGSGRGAGELFF. In DNA form, the CDR3 reads TGTGCCTGGAGTGGCAGCGGGAGGGGCGCCGGGGAGCTGTTTTTT.

The chain combines TRBV5-1 with TRBJ1-4, with D uncertain. V was pared by 1 base and J by 5 bases, with 12 bases between. Germline V gives CDR1 SGHRS, CDR2 YFSETQ. The CDR3 totals 15 residues. The chain's CDR3 is CASSLNGPENEKLFF. The DNA for the CDR3 is TGCGCCAGCAGCTTGAACGGGCCCGAGAATGAAAAACTGTTTTTT. Complete variable domain (other parts from reference TRBV5-1 and TRBJ1-4): KAGVTQTPRYLIKTRGQQVTLSCSPISGHRSVSWYQQTPGQGLQFLFEYFSETQRNKGNFPGRFSGRQFSNSRSEMNVSTLELGDSALYLCASSLNGPENEKLFFGSGTQLSVL.

The chain carries TRBV14 and TRBJ2-3; tentative D call: TRBD2 (6 bases). The germline gives CDR1 SGHDN, CDR2 FVKESK. V lost 1 base to trimming and J lost 5 bases, with 13 bases between them. The CDR3 length is 15 residues. The CDR3 sequence is CASSQGLGLKDTQYF. The CDR3 nucleotides are TGTGCCAGCAGCCAAGGACTAGGCCTGAAAGATACGCAGTATTTT.

The chain carries TRBV19 and TRBJ1-2; D gene ambiguous. V gave up 5 bases and J gave up 4 bases, with 14 bases separating them. CDR3 length equals 14 residues. In germline, CDR1 is LNHDA, CDR2 SQIVND (reference sequence). In DNA form, the CDR3 reads TGTGCCAGTAGTCTTAAGGTACCCGTCTATGGCTACACCTTC. Amino acid sequence: CASSLKVPVYGYTF.

The chain is built from TRBV11-2 and TRBJ1-1, with unresolved D. Trimming took off 1 base at V and 1 base at J, with 7 bases between the two ends. This CDR3 is built from 14 residues. CDR1 and CDR2 (germline): SGHAT, FQNNGV. The CDR3 DNA sequence: TGTGCCAGCAGCTTAGCAGGAGGGAACACTGAAGCTTTCTTT. This encodes CASSLAGGNTEAFF.

This chain connects TRBV6-5 to TRBJ2-5; 7 bases fit TRBD1. V dropped 6 bases and J dropped 2; count of bases not matched to a gene: 9. The CDR3 is 15 amino acids. Germline V gene lookup returns CDR1 MNHEY and CDR2 SVGAGI. CDR3 sequence (DNA): TGTGCCAGCAGCATGGACAGGTCCGCACAAGAGACCCAGTACTTC. It yields the protein CASSMDRSAQETQYF.